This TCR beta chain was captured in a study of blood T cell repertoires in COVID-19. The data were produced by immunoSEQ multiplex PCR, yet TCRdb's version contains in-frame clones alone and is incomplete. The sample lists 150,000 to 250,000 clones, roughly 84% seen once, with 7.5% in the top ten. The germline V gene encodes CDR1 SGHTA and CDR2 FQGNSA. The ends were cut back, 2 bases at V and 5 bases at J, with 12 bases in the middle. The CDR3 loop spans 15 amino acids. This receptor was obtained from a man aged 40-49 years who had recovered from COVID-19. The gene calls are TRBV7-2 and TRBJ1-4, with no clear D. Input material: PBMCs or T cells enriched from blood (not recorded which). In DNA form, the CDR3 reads TGTGCCAGCAGCTTAACTTTCGCGGGAAATGAAAAACTGTTTTTT. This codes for CASSLTFAGNEKLFF. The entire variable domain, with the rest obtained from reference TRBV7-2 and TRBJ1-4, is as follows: GAGVSQSPSNKVTEKGKDVELRCDPISGHTALYWYRQSLGQGLEFLIYFQGNSAPDKSGLPSDRFSAERTGGSVSTLTIQRTQQEDSAVYLCASSLTFAGNEKLFFGSGTQLSVL.